The TCR beta chain described here comes from a study of beta chain features in type 1 diabetes. Germline assignment: CDR1 SGHDT and CDR2 YYEEEE. Trimming cost V 4 bases and J 6 bases, with 13 bases left between them. CDR3 size: 13 residues. Each sorted population was over 95% pure. As every portion of the isolated RNA was reverse transcribed, the sequencing read expressed TCRB transcripts. The repertoire was sequenced with immunoSEQ multiplex PCR; TCRdb's copy has only in-frame clones and lacks some. The sample lists hundreds of thousands of clones, approximately 15% occurring once. Sequences were obtained from central memory CD4+ T cells from blood. The chain links TRBV5-6 to TRBJ1-2; unclear D gene. This sequence was found in a man aged 25-40 years in good health. The CDR3 protein is CASSRVWIDGYTF. CDR3 nucleotide sequence: TGTGCCAGCAGCCGGGTATGGATTGATGGCTACACCTTC. Together with reference TRBV5-6 and TRBJ1-2, the CDR3 gives the full variable domain: DAGVTQSPTHLIKTRGQQVTLRCSPKSGHDTVSWYQQALGQGPQFIFQYYEEEERQRGNFPDRFSGHQFPNYSSELNVNALLLGDSALYLCASSRVWIDGYTFGSGTRLTVV.